A selection of T cell receptor beta chains follows, all from one sample in a study of cytomegalovirus exposure and HLA in healthy donors. Here immunoSEQ multiplex PCR was the method, and the copy in TCRdb shows in-frame clones only, minus some. The table has approximately 140,000 clones, 60% to 80% seen once. The sequencing input was PBMCs. These receptors were collected from a female donor in good health and CMV-seronegative. CDR3s include the opening cysteine and the closing phenylalanine or tryptophan. A D gene is named only where the DNA matches it firmly. Size is omitted from some rows. Given values are once, few, many or a class for expanded clones.

clone_size d_call j_call v_call cdr3_nt cdr3_aa
NA NA TRBJ1-4 TRBV5-4 TGTGCCAGCAGCTTGGGAGGAGGGACGGGAAATGAAAAACTGTTTTTT CASSLGGGTGNEKLFF
NA TRBD1 TRBJ1-2 TRBV9 TGTGCCAGCAACCCCGGACAGGGTGATTATGGCTACACCTTC CASNPGQGDYGYTF
few NA TRBJ1-2 TRBV7-2 TGTGCCAGCAGCTTAGACAGGGTCAACTATGGCTACACCTTC CASSLDRVNYGYTF
NA NA TRBJ1-1 TRBV19 TGTGCCACTCGGGGGGGAACTGAAGCTTTCTTT CATRGGTEAFF
NA NA TRBJ2-2 TRBV9 TGTGCCAGCAGCGTTGGGGGGCGGGACAGCTTTAACACCGGGGAGCTGTTTTTT CASSVGGRDSFNTGELFF
NA NA TRBJ1-2 TRBV7-2 TGTGCCAGCAGCTTAACCCTATATGGCTACACCTTC CASSLTLYGYTF
NA TRBD2 TRBJ2-3 TRBV11-2 TGTGCCAGCAGCTTAGGAGCGGGGGGCCTCACAGATACGCAGTATTTT CASSLGAGGLTDTQYF
NA TRBD1 TRBJ2-6 TRBV7-9 TGTGCCAGCCAGAGGGCAGGGGGTGGCTCTGGGGCCAACGTCCTGACTTTC CASQRAGGGSGANVLTF
NA TRBD2 TRBJ2-1 TRBV19 TGTGCCAGTGCCCTCTTAGCGGGATACAATGAGCAGTTCTTC CASALLAGYNEQFF
NA TRBD1 TRBJ2-6 TRBV19 TGTGCCAGTAGTCCCGGGACAGGGCTGGCTGGGGCCAACGTCCTGACTTTC CASSPGTGLAGANVLTF
NA NA TRBJ1-2 TRBV6-5 TGTGCCAGCAGTCAGGAGGGATGGGGTGGCTACACCTTC CASSQEGWGGYTF
NA TRBD1 TRBJ1-2 TRBV7-2 TGTGCCAGCAGCCCCCCACCGGGACAGGGTTTCACTAACTATGGCTACACCTTC CASSPPPGQGFTNYGYTF
once TRBD1 TRBJ2-1 TRBV28 TGTGCCAGCAGCCTAGACAGGGGGAAGATATTTGAGCAGTTCTTC CASSLDRGKIFEQFF
NA TRBD1 TRBJ2-7 TRBV28 TGTGCCAGCAGTTCCCCGGGACAGGGGGGGTCCTACGAGCAGTACTTC CASSSPGQGGSYEQYF
NA NA TRBJ1-1 TRBV28 TGTGCCAGCAGCCCGGGACAGAACACTGAAGCTTTCTTT CASSPGQNTEAFF
NA NA TRBJ1-4 TRBV6-5 TGTGCCAGCAGTAACGGGGTTTTGACTAATGAAAAACTGTTTTTT CASSNGVLTNEKLFF
few TRBD2 TRBJ2-3 TRBV29-1 TGCAGCGTGGCCGGGACTAGCGGGGGGGAGAGCACAGATACGCAGTATTTT CSVAGTSGGESTDTQYF
once TRBD1 TRBJ2-3 TRBV4-1 TGCGCCAGCAGCCATATAGGACAGGGAGCAGATACGCAGTATTTT CASSHIGQGADTQYF
NA TRBD2 TRBJ2-7 TRBV10-2 TGCGCCAGCAGTGGCTCTAGCGGGAGTTACGAGCAGTACTTC CASSGSSGSYEQYF
NA NA TRBJ2-7 TRBV6-6 TGTGCCAGCAGGACGGAGGGCCTAGCGAGCTCCTACGAGCAGTACTTC CASRTEGLASSYEQYF
NA NA TRBJ1-4 TRBV7-9 TGTGCCAGCAGCTTAGGGACATCAACTAATGAAAAACTGTTTTTT CASSLGTSTNEKLFF
NA NA TRBJ1-1 TRBV5-1 TGCGCCAGCAGCTTGACCCCCCCCAGACCGAACGGACTGGCAAATGAAGCTTTCTTT CASSLTPPRPNGLANEAFF
NA NA TRBJ2-2 TRBV19 TGTGCCAGTGGTCTGGGGCAGAACACCGGGGAGCTGTTTTTT CASGLGQNTGELFF
NA NA TRBJ1-4 TRBV7-8 TGTGCCAGCAGGTCGTCTAACCCCGGGTGGGAGGAAAAACTGTTTTTT CASRSSNPGWEEKLFF
NA NA TRBJ2-7 TRBV9 TGTGCCAGCAGCGTAGATCCAGGATCCTCCTACGAGCAGTACTTC CASSVDPGSSYEQYF
NA NA TRBJ1-2 TRBV28 TGTGCCAGCAGTTACGCCACAGGTCCCTATGGCTACACCTTC CASSYATGPYGYTF
NA NA TRBJ2-1 TRBV5-1 TGCGCCAGCAGCTTGGAGACAGGAGTTTTGTACAATGAGCAGTTCTTC CASSLETGVLYNEQFF
NA NA TRBJ1-5 TRBV28 TGTGCCAGCAGTTTTCGGGGACACAGGGCCGGGGATCAGCCCCAGCATTTT CASSFRGHRAGDQPQHF
NA NA TRBJ2-3 TRBV13 TGTGCCAGCAGCACTCCGACTGTGGCAGATACGCAGTATTTT CASSTPTVADTQYF
NA TRBD1 TRBJ2-5 TRBV10-1 TGCGCCAGCAGTTCGGGACAGACCCAAGAGACCCAGTACTTC CASSSGQTQETQYF
NA TRBD2 TRBJ2-5 TRBV6-6 TGTGCCAGCAGCCCGGGACTAGCGGGGAGGGAGACCCAGTACTTC CASSPGLAGRETQYF
NA NA TRBJ2-3 TRBV15 TGTGCCACCAGCAGAGATCGGGTGGCAGATACGCAGTATTTT CATSRDRVADTQYF
NA TRBD1 TRBJ1-1 TRBV5-1 TGCGCCAGCAGCATGAACAGGGGGCGCGGGGACACTGAAGCTTTCTTT CASSMNRGRGDTEAFF
NA NA TRBJ1-5 TRBV2 TGTGCCAGCAGTTTCATAGTAGCAGATCAGCCCCAGCATTTT CASSFIVADQPQHF
NA TRBD1 TRBJ1-1 TRBV5-4 TGTGCCAGCAGCCCCGTACCCAAGGGGGCTAACACTGAAGCTTTCTTT CASSPVPKGANTEAFF
NA NA TRBJ2-7 TRBV28 TGTGCCAGCATAGGACAGCAATACGAGCAGTACTTC CASIGQQYEQYF
NA NA TRBJ1-2 TRBV13 TGTGCCAGCAGCCGAAGTCGAGGGTCGAACTATGGCTACACCTTC CASSRSRGSNYGYTF
NA NA TRBJ2-1 TRBV27 TGTGCCAGCAGTTCATCCGGGATCGGTGAGCAGTTCTTC CASSSSGIGEQFF
NA TRBD2 TRBJ2-1 TRBV5-1 TGCGCCAGCAGCTTGTCGCGGGGAGGGGAGTACAATGAGCAGTTCTTC CASSLSRGGEYNEQFF